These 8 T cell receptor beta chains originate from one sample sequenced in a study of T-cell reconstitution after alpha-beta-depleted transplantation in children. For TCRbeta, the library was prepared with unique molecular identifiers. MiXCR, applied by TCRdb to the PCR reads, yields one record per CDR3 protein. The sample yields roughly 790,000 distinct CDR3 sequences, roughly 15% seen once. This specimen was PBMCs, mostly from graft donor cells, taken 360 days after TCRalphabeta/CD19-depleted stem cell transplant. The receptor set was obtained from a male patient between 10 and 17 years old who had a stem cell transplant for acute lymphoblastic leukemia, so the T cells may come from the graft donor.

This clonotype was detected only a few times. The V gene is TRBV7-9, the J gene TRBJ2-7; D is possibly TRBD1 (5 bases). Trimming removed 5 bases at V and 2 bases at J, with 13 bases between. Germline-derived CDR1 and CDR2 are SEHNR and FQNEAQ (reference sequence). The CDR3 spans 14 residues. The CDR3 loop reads CASSLRQFPYEQYF. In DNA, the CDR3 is TGTGCCAGCAGCCTTAGACAGTTCCCCTACGAGCAGTACTTC. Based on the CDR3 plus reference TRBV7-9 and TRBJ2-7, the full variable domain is DTGVSQNPRHKITKRGQNVTFRCDPISEHNRLYWYRQTLGQGPEFLTYFQNEAQLEKSRLLSDRFSAERPKGSFSTLEIQRTEQGDSAMYLCASSLRQFPYEQYFGPGTRLTVT.

CDR3 protein: CSATSWAGELFF. DNA for the CDR3: TGCAGTGCGACAAGTTGGGCCGGGGAGCTGTTTTTT. This rearrangement joins TRBV20-1 to TRBJ2-2; D gene unclear. Germline V CDR1 and CDR2: DFQATT, SNEGSKA (reference sequence). Trimming stripped 6 bases from V and 6 bases from J, with 11 bases between. The CDR3 is made up of 12 amino acids.

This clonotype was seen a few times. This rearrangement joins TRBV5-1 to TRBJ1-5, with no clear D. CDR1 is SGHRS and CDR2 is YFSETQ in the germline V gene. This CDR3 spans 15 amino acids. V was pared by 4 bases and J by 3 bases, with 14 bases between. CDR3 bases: TGCGCCAGCAGCCCAGGTCAGGTATTCAATCAGCCCCAGCATTTT. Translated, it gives CASSPGQVFNQPQHF. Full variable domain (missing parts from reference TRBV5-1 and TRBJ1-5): KAGVTQTPRYLIKTRGQQVTLSCSPISGHRSVSWYQQTPGQGLQFLFEYFSETQRNKGNFPGRFSGRQFSNSRSEMNVSTLELGDSALYLCASSPGQVFNQPQHFGDGTRLSIL.

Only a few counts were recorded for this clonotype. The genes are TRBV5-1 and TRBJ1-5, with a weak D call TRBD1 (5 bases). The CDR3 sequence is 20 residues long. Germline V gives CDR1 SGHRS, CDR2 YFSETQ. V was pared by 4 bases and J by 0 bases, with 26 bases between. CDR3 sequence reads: CASSKRLVDSGTYSNQPQHF. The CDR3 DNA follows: TGCGCCAGCAGCAAACGGCTAGTAGACTCAGGGACCTATAGCAATCAGCCCCAGCATTTT.

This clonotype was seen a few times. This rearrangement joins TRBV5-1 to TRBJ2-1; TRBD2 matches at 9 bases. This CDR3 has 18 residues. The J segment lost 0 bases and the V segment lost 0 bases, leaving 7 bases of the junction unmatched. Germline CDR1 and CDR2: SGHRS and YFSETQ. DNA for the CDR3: TGCGCCAGCAGCTTGGGGCTAGCGGGAATCCCCTCCTACAATGAGCAGTTCTTC. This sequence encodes CASSLGLAGIPSYNEQFF.

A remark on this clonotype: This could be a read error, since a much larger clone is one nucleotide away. The CDR3 DNA reads TGTGCCAGCAGTGGGGTCCCCTACGAGCAGTACTTC. Its protein is CASSGVPYEQYF. The rearrangement uses TRBV12-3 or TRBV12-4 and TRBJ2-7, with D unclear. V shed 5 bases and J shed 2 bases, with 7 bases lying between them. CDR3 length: 12 amino acids.

Written as DNA, the CDR3 is TGTGCCAGCACCTCGGAGGGCAGAGGGCGTTCACCCCTCCACTTT. The encoded protein is CASTSEGRGRSPLHF. V and J are TRBV25-1 and TRBJ1-6; D is undetermined. Germline V gene lookup returns CDR1 MGHDK and CDR2 SYGVNS. The CDR3 extends over 15 amino acids. V was trimmed by 7 bases and J by 9 bases, leaving 19 bases between them. The full variable domain, rest sourced from reference TRBV25-1 and TRBJ1-6, is EADIYQTPRYLVIGTGKKITLECSQTMGHDKMYWYQQDPGMELHLIHYSYGVNSTEKGDLSSESTVSRIRTEHFPLTLESARPSHTSQYLCASTSEGRGRSPLHFGNGTRLTVT.

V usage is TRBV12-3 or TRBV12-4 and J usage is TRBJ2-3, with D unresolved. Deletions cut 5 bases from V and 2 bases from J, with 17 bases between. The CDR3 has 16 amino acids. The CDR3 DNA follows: TGTGCCAGCAGTCCAACTCGCGGTTCATTCACAGATACGCAGTATTTT. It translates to CASSPTRGSFTDTQYF.